The 14 T cell receptor beta chains given below trace back to one sample, sequenced in a study of control samples from healthy donors and cancer patients. Only in-frame clones appear in the TCRdb table, and some are missing; sequencing was by immunoSEQ multiplex PCR. The sample records 350,000 to 450,000 clones, approximately 90% being singletons. Source material: PBMCs. These receptors were taken from a man in his forties or fifties with head and neck cancer.

The rearrangement joins TRBV9 to TRBJ2-3; 9 positions agree with TRBD1. Per the germline V gene, CDR1 is SGDLS and CDR2 is YYNGEE. This CDR3 is 17 amino acids long. J gave up 4 bases and V 3 bases, and 12 bases lay outside the gene matches. This CDR3 reads CASSASAGTGLSDTQYF. CDR3 coding DNA: TGTGCCAGCAGCGCCTCTGCCGGGACAGGGCTCTCAGATACGCAGTATTTT.

The chain carries TRBV6-5 and TRBJ1-2; 10 bases map to TRBD1. J lost 8 bases, V lost 4 bases, and 10 bases had no gene match. From germline, CDR1 is MNHEY and CDR2 SVGAGI. This CDR3 is 15 amino acids long. The CDR3 DNA reads TGTGCCAGCAGTTTAAACCGACAGGGGGCGAGAGGCTACACCTTC. Amino acids: CASSLNRQGARGYTF.

This chain links TRBV6-6 with TRBJ1-4, with TRBD1 matching over 8 bases. J gave up 5 bases and V 10 bases, and 15 bases lay outside the gene matches. Looked up from germline, CDR1 is MNHNY and CDR2 is SVGAGI (reference sequence). The CDR3 covers 16 residues. The CDR3 nucleotides are TGTGCCACCCTCCCGGGACAGGAAAGCGGCAATGAAAAACTGTTTTTT. Translation gives CATLPGQESGNEKLFF.

The chain employs TRBV6-4 and TRBJ2-1, with D tentatively TRBD1 (6 bases). This CDR3 has 16 residues. The germline V and J ends were trimmed by 0 bases and 6 bases, with 15 bases remaining between them. The V gene's germline CDR1 is MRHNA and CDR2 SNTAGT. The CDR3 loop reads CASSDSTQGPSNEQFF. CDR3 coding DNA: TGTGCCAGCAGTGACTCGACTCAGGGGCCCTCCAATGAGCAGTTCTTC.

V and J are TRBV20-1 and TRBJ2-7, with 8 nucleotides matching TRBD2. This CDR3 is built from 14 residues. V lost 3 bases to trimming and J lost 4 bases; unmatched junction nucleotides: 8. CDR1 is DFQATT and CDR2 is SNEGSKA in the germline V gene (reference sequence). In DNA form, the CDR3 reads TGCAGTGCTAGTAACGGGAGGGCCTTATACGAGCAGTACTTC. Translated: CSASNGRALYEQYF.

This chain uses TRBV20-1 with TRBJ2-1; 9 bases match TRBD1. Germline loops: CDR1 DFQATT, CDR2 SNEGSKA (reference sequence). CDR3 length equals 15 residues. V dropped 3 bases and J dropped 7; count of bases not matched to a gene: 10. The CDR3 coding sequence is TGCAGTGCTAGTGTACCCGGGACAGGGTTTAATGAGCAGTTCTTC. This translates into CSASVPGTGFNEQFF.

This chain links TRBV10-1 with TRBJ2-1; D gene uncertain. Per germline, CDR1 WNHNN and CDR2 SYGVQD (reference sequence). The CDR3 runs 13 residues. V shed 7 bases and J shed 5 bases, with 12 bases lying between them. CDR3 sequence (DNA): TGCGCCAGCACGCCCGAAGGCCACAATGAGCAGTTCTTC. Encoded protein: CASTPEGHNEQFF.

This chain joins TRBV3-1 (or the pseudogene TRBV3-2) and TRBJ2-1; a weak D match, TRBD2 (5 bases). The V end was cut by 0 bases, the J end by 4 bases, with 10 bases between. The CDR3 spans 15 residues. The germline gives CDR1 LGHDT, CDR2 YNNKEL (reference sequence). This CDR3 reads CASSQEGGWYNEQFF. In DNA form, the CDR3 reads TGTGCCAGCAGCCAAGAGGGCGGGTGGTACAATGAGCAGTTCTTC.

This rearrangement joins TRBV27 to TRBJ2-6; a possible D gene is TRBD2 (5 bases). The CDR3 length is 16 residues. CDR1 and CDR2 from the germline V gene are MNHEY and SMNVEV (reference sequence). Trimming cost V 3 bases and J 0 bases, with 9 bases left between them. The CDR3 nucleotides read TGTGCCAGCAGTTTTACCCGGGGCTCTGGGGCCAACGTCCTGACTTTC. It translates to CASSFTRGSGANVLTF.

V and J are TRBV2 and TRBJ2-7; 7 nucleotides match TRBD2. CDR1 is SNHLY and CDR2 is FYNNEI in the germline V gene. The CDR3 loop spans 16 amino acids. J gave up 5 bases and V 2 bases, and 12 bases lay outside the gene matches. The CDR3 nucleotides read TGTGCCAGCAGTGAATTCGTGGGAGGGAGTACGGACGAGCAGTACTTC. Translated: CASSEFVGGSTDEQYF.

The chain employs TRBV6-5 and TRBJ2-7; 9 positions match TRBD2. Germline V gene data show CDR1 as MNHEY and CDR2 as SVGAGI. The CDR3 sequence is 16 residues long. V was pared by 0 bases and J by 7 bases, with 10 bases of the junction left unmatched. As DNA, the CDR3 is TGTGCCAGCAGTTACTCTAGCGGGGGACGATCTGGGGAGCAGTACTTC. As protein: CASSYSSGGRSGEQYF.

The rearrangement links TRBV30 to TRBJ1-6; 8 bases fit TRBD1. V lost 8 bases and J lost 8; bases outside the gene matches: 11. The CDR3 runs to 14 residues. Germline-derived CDR1 and CDR2 are GTSNPN and SVGIG (reference sequence). This CDR3 is CAQSQGQEDSPLHF. CDR3 DNA: TGTGCCCAATCCCAGGGACAGGAGGATTCACCCCTCCACTTT.

The chain recombines TRBV28 with TRBJ1-4; unclear D gene. V lost 2 bases, J lost 0 bases, and 10 bases lay in between. There are 16 residues in the CDR3. Germline V CDR1 and CDR2: MDHEN, SYDVKM. CDR3 sequence reads: CASSLLQLATNEKLFF. The DNA of the CDR3 is TGTGCCAGCAGTTTACTCCAGCTTGCAACTAATGAAAAACTGTTTTTT.

This clone was seen just once. This chain links TRBV3-1 (or the pseudogene TRBV3-2) with TRBJ1-4; no reliable D call. In germline, CDR1 is LGHDT, CDR2 YNNKEL (reference sequence). Trimming removed 1 base from V and 15 bases from J, with 12 bases in between. The CDR3 spans 12 residues. This CDR3 is CASSQGALPMFF. The DNA for the CDR3 is TGTGCCAGCAGCCAAGGGGCCCTCCCAATGTTTTTT.